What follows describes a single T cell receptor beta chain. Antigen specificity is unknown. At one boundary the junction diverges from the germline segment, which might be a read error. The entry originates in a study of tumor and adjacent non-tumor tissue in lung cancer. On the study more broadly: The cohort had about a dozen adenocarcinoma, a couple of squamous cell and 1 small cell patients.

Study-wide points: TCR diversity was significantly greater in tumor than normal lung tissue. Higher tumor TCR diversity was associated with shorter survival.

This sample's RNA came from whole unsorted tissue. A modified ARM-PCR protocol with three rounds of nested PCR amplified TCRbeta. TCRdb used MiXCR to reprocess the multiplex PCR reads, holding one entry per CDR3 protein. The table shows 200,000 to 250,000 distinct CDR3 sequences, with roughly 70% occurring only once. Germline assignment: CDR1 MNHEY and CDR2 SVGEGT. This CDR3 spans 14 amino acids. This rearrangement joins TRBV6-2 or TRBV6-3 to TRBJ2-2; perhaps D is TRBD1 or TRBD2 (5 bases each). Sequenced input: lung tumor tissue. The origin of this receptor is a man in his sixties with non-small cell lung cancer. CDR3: CASSSRGPTAELFF. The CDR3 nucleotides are TGTGCCAGCAGTTCGAGGGGTCCCACCGCGGAGCTGTTTTTT.